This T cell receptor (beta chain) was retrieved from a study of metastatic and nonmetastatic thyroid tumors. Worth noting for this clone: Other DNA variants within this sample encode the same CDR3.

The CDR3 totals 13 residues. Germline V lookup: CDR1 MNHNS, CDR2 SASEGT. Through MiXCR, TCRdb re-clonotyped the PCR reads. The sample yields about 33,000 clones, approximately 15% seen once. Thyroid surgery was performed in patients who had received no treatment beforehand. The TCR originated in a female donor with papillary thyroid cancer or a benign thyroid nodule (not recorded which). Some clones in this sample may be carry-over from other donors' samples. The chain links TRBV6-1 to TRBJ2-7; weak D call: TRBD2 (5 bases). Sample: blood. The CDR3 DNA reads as TGTGCTAGCGAACGTCCGGACTCCTACGAGCAGTACTTC. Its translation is CASERPDSYEQYF.